These 26 T cell receptor beta chains originate from one sample sequenced in a study of cytomegalovirus exposure and HLA in healthy donors. Use of 60 Vbeta and 13 Jbeta primers characterized the PCR. The assay was immunoSEQ multiplex PCR, and TCRdb's table has in-frame clones only and misses some. Among approximately 200,000 clones listed, approximately 80% were seen once. The specimen was PBMCs. The origin of the receptors is a girl between 2 and 10 years old in good health and CMV-seronegative.

The genes are TRBV7-6 and TRBJ1-2; D uncertain. CDR1 is SGHVS, CDR2 FNYEAQ, per germline. Trimming stripped 5 bases from V and 4 bases from J, with 11 bases between. This CDR3 spans 13 amino acids. CDR3 in DNA: TGTGCCAGCAGCCCCGGACTCCGCTATGGCTACACCTTC. Amino acid sequence: CASSPGLRYGYTF.

This clone was observed a few times. The rearrangement uses TRBV2 and TRBJ1-2, with 7 bases identical to TRBD1. The CDR3 runs to 15 residues. J was trimmed by 4 bases and V by 5 bases; bases with no gene match: 10. Germline V CDR1 and CDR2: SNHLY, FYNNEI. This chain's CDR3 is CASSYRQGGGYGYTF. In DNA form, the CDR3 reads TGTGCCAGCAGTTACCGACAGGGAGGAGGCTATGGCTACACCTTC.

The rearrangement uses TRBV19 and TRBJ2-7, with TRBD2 identical over 10 bases. V lost 4 bases, J lost 2 bases, and 11 bases stayed unmatched. Germline-derived CDR1 and CDR2 are LNHDA and SQIVND (reference sequence). This CDR3 has 17 amino acids. Here the CDR3 DNA reads TGTGCCAGTAGTAACCAGGGGTTAGCGGGAGGTACCTACGAGCAGTACTTC. Translation gives CASSNQGLAGGTYEQYF.

The rearrangement links TRBV19 to TRBJ1-2; perhaps TRBD1 as D (6 bases). Germline V lookup: CDR1 LNHDA, CDR2 SQIVND (reference sequence). This CDR3 spans 14 amino acids. Trimming took 5 bases from V and 2 from J, leaving 12 bases between them. The CDR3 region is CASSSQGMNYGYTF. Here the CDR3 DNA reads TGTGCCAGTAGTTCCCAGGGGATGAACTATGGCTACACCTTC. Combining the CDR3 with reference TRBV19 and TRBJ1-2 gives the whole variable domain DGGITQSPKYLFRKEGQNVTLSCEQNLNHDAMYWYRQDPGQGLRLIYYSQIVNDFQKGDIAEGYSVSREKKESFPLTVTSAQKNPTAFYLCASSSQGMNYGYTFGSGTRLTVV.

This clone has a single count. The gene calls are TRBV4-1 and TRBJ2-1, with a tentative D call TRBD1 (5 bases). CDR1 and CDR2 from the germline V gene are MGHRA and YSYEKL. The length of the CDR3 is 18 residues. Trimming removed 5 bases at V and 5 bases at J, with 25 bases between. This chain's CDR3 is CASSTSSVGLNRDNEQFF. In DNA, the CDR3 is TGCGCCAGCAGCACCTCGTCCGTGGGGCTCAATCGCGACAATGAGCAGTTCTTC.

J is TRBJ1-4 and V is TRBV9; unclear D gene. This CDR3 has 14 residues. V lost 2 bases, J lost 3 bases, and 8 bases lay in between. Germline loops: CDR1 SGDLS, CDR2 YYNGEE. The CDR3 is CASSVGQANEKLFF. The CDR3 DNA reads TGTGCCAGCAGCGTTGGCCAGGCTAATGAAAAACTGTTTTTT.

V is TRBV5-6 and J is TRBJ2-5, with D possibly matching TRBD2 (5 bases). Deletions cut 2 bases from V and 4 bases from J, with 9 bases between. The germline CDR1 and CDR2 sequences are SGHDT and YYEEEE. This CDR3 comprises 13 residues. The CDR3 sequence is CASSFPSLETQYF. The CDR3 DNA sequence: TGTGCCAGCAGCTTCCCTAGCTTAGAGACCCAGTACTTC.

CDR3 nucleotides: TGTGCCAGCAGCCGGACAGGGGCCTACGAGCAGTACTTC. Translation: CASSRTGAYEQYF. This rearrangement joins TRBV7-8 to TRBJ2-7; 9 bases fit TRBD1. Germline CDR1 SGHVS, CDR2 FQNEAQ. J gave up 2 bases and V 5 bases, and 1 base lay outside the gene matches. The CDR3 is made up of 13 amino acids.

As for this clone: An end of the junction does not agree with germline; a read error may underlie this. The chain uses TRBV7-9 and TRBJ1-1; D is uncertain. This CDR3 is built from 12 residues. Germline CDR1 SEHNR, CDR2 FQNEAQ (reference sequence). The CDR3 sequence: CSSRSFNTEAFF. CDR3 DNA sequence: TGTTCCAGCAGGTCCTTTAACACTGAAGCTTTCTTT.

The chain recombines TRBV4-2 with TRBJ2-7, with 12 bases fitting TRBD2. The length of the CDR3 is 15 residues. Germline-derived CDR1 and CDR2 are LGHNA and YNFKEQ. V was pared by 1 base and J by 4 bases, with 2 bases of the junction left unmatched. CDR3 loop: CASSQGLAGEYEQYF. In nucleotides, the CDR3 is TGTGCCAGCAGCCAAGGACTAGCGGGAGAATACGAGCAGTACTTC.

The chain couples TRBV28 to TRBJ1-4; 7 bases are a match to TRBD1. The V and J ends lost 4 bases and 0 bases, in that order; junction bases with no gene match: 5. The CDR3 length is 16 residues. The germline gives CDR1 MDHEN, CDR2 SYDVKM. The CDR3 spells CASSSGQDPTNEKLFF. CDR3 bases: TGTGCCAGCAGTTCAGGACAGGATCCAACTAATGAAAAACTGTTTTTT.

The chain carries TRBV19 and TRBJ2-7; the match to TRBD2 covers 7 bases. This CDR3 spans 13 amino acids. Per germline, CDR1 LNHDA and CDR2 SQIVND (reference sequence). The J segment lost 5 bases and the V segment lost 5 bases, leaving 6 bases of the junction unmatched. This chain's CDR3 is CASSEGRADEQYF. The CDR3, as DNA: TGTGCCAGTAGTGAGGGGAGGGCGGACGAGCAGTACTTC. The variable domain in full, completed from reference TRBV19 and TRBJ2-7, reads DGGITQSPKYLFRKEGQNVTLSCEQNLNHDAMYWYRQDPGQGLRLIYYSQIVNDFQKGDIAEGYSVSREKKESFPLTVTSAQKNPTAFYLCASSEGRADEQYFGPGTRLTVT.

The rearrangement links TRBV27 to TRBJ1-6, with TRBD1 identical over 9 bases. The CDR3 contains 15 residues. The junction had 9 bases not matched to a gene; V was cut back by 7 bases and J by 8 bases. Per the germline V gene, CDR1 is MNHEY and CDR2 is SMNVEV (reference sequence). The CDR3 spells CASTPGTGLDSPLHF. DNA of the CDR3: TGTGCCAGCACCCCCGGGACAGGGCTAGATTCACCCCTCCACTTT.

This chain links TRBV29-1 with TRBJ1-1, with D unresolved. In germline, CDR1 is SQVTM, CDR2 ANQGSEA. CDR3 length: 14 residues. The ends were cut back, 3 bases at V and 1 base at J, with 12 bases in the middle. The CDR3 loop reads CSVEGRVENTEAFF. CDR3 in DNA: TGCAGCGTTGAGGGGAGAGTTGAGAACACTGAAGCTTTCTTT.

There are a few counts of this clone. The rearrangement joins TRBV10-3 to TRBJ2-3, with D possibly TRBD2 on 6 matching bases. The CDR3 extends over 18 amino acids. Germline V gives CDR1 ENHRY, CDR2 SYGVKD. V lost 2 bases and J 2 bases, leaving 20 bases between the germline ends. The DNA of the CDR3 is TGTGCCATCAGTGAGGAGAGAGGCGGGGCAACCGACACAGATACGCAGTATTTT. Its protein is CAISEERGGATDTDTQYF.

This clone was seen only once. This chain joins TRBV7-2 and TRBJ2-7; 9 nucleotides line up with TRBD1. Germline CDR1 SGHTA, CDR2 FQGNSA. The V segment lost 3 bases and the J segment 3 bases; nucleotides outside the gene matches: 3. This CDR3 is built from 14 residues. CDR3 amino acids: CASSFDRGFYEQYF. The CDR3 DNA reads as TGTGCCAGCAGCTTTGACAGGGGGTTCTACGAGCAGTACTTC.

The chain is built from TRBV19 and TRBJ2-5; 8 nucleotides line up with TRBD2. Germline V gene data show CDR1 as LNHDA and CDR2 as SQIVND (reference sequence). J was trimmed by 4 bases and V by 5 bases; bases with no gene match: 6. The CDR3 sequence is 14 residues long. The CDR3 loop reads CASSVPAGAETQYF. The CDR3 DNA follows: TGTGCCAGTAGTGTACCAGCGGGAGCAGAGACCCAGTACTTC.

In DNA, the CDR3 is TGTGCCAGCAGCTTAGTCCGCTTAAGCGGAGGGGATACGCAGTATTTT. It translates to CASSLVRLSGGDTQYF. This sequence joins TRBV7-8 and TRBJ2-3; TRBD2 is a possible D gene (6 bases). The CDR3 extends over 16 amino acids. CDR1 SGHVS and CDR2 FQNEAQ come from the germline V gene. V lost 1 base and J lost 6, with 17 bases in between.

The rearrangement uses TRBV6-5 and TRBJ1-2, with TRBD1 matching over 9 bases. The CDR3 covers 15 residues. With 6 bases clipped from V and 4 bases from J, the junction kept 9 bases outside the gene matches. The germline V gene has CDR1 MNHEY and CDR2 SVGAGI. DNA for the CDR3: TGTGCCAGCAGCCGAGGACAGGGGCAAAGCTATGGCTACACCTTC. It specifies CASSRGQGQSYGYTF.

In its sample, this clone was seen a few times. The chain carries TRBV4-1 and TRBJ1-1, with a tentative D call TRBD1 (6 bases). In germline, CDR1 is MGHRA, CDR2 YSYEKL. With 4 bases removed from V and 2 bases from J, the gap between germline ends came to 17 bases. This CDR3 is built from 16 residues. The CDR3 DNA is TGCGCCAGCAGCCCCCGGGGGGGCAGTAGAAACACTGAAGCTTTCTTT. Its translation is CASSPRGGSRNTEAFF.

The rearrangement links TRBV29-1 to TRBJ1-2, with D perhaps TRBD1 (5 bases). V lost 6 bases to trimming and J lost 3 bases, with 23 bases between them. In germline, CDR1 is SQVTM, CDR2 ANQGSEA. The CDR3 consists of 16 residues. The CDR3 loop reads CSVLDSLEMFDYGYTF. Here the CDR3 DNA reads TGCAGCGTCTTAGACAGTCTGGAGATGTTTGACTATGGCTACACCTTC.

In its sample, this clone was seen a few times. The chain joins TRBV6-1 to TRBJ2-7; D gene ambiguous. The CDR3 has 15 residues. Germline assignment: CDR1 MNHNS and CDR2 SASEGT. V lost 1 base and J lost 0, with 10 bases in between. The CDR3 DNA reads as TGTGCCAGCAGTGAAGTGTTGAGTAGCTCCTACGAGCAGTACTTC. Protein product: CASSEVLSSSYEQYF.

The chain carries TRBV7-6 and TRBJ2-7; D is perhaps TRBD2 (6 bases). Germline V CDR1 and CDR2: SGHVS, FNYEAQ. The V and J ends lost 1 base and 0 bases respectively, with 10 bases between them. The CDR3 extends over 15 amino acids. The CDR3 region is CASSLGGGTSYEQYF. In DNA, the CDR3 is TGTGCCAGCAGCTTAGGGGGCGGGACCTCCTACGAGCAGTACTTC.

The chain recombines TRBV2 with TRBJ1-1; TRBD1 might be the D (6 bases). Trimming removed 2 bases from V and 5 bases from J, with 21 bases in between. The CDR3 extends over 17 amino acids. Germline values: CDR1 SNHLY, CDR2 FYNNEI. CDR3 amino acids: CASSESEAGVGRTEAFF. In nucleotides, the CDR3 is TGTGCCAGCAGTGAATCGGAGGCAGGGGTAGGAAGGACTGAAGCTTTCTTT.

V and J are TRBV2 and TRBJ2-1, with D tentatively TRBD1 (6 bases). V lost 3 bases to trimming and J lost 6 bases, with 15 bases between them. This CDR3 is 15 amino acids long. Germline lookup yields CDR1 SNHLY and CDR2 FYNNEI. The CDR3: CASSEGRGPINEQFF. CDR3 nucleotides: TGTGCCAGCAGTGAGGGCAGGGGCCCTATCAATGAGCAGTTCTTC.

The J gene is TRBJ2-3, the V gene TRBV9, with a possible D match to TRBD2 (6 bases). V was shortened by 3 bases and J by 1 base, with 15 bases between the two germline ends. Germline CDR1 SGDLS, CDR2 YYNGEE. The CDR3 runs 16 residues. CDR3 amino acids: CASSAEFLAGTDTQYF. The CDR3 DNA reads as TGTGCCAGCAGCGCGGAATTTTTAGCGGGCACAGATACGCAGTATTTT. The whole variable domain, filled in from reference TRBV9 and TRBJ2-3, reads DSGVTQTPKHLITATGQRVTLRCSPRSGDLSVYWYQQSLDQGLQFLIQYYNGEERAKGNILERFSAQQFPDLHSELNLSSLELGDSALYFCASSAEFLAGTDTQYFGPGTRLTVL.